A selection of T cell receptor beta chains follows, all from one sample in a study of blood T cell repertoires in COVID-19. TCRdb's table, derived via immunoSEQ multiplex PCR, lists solely in-frame clones and lacks some. The data show 250,000 to 350,000 clones, around 89% seen once. The sequenced material came from peripheral blood. These receptor sequences come from a woman under 40 who had recovered from COVID-19. Each CDR3 is given with its conserved first and last residue. The order of the fields is D gene, J gene, V gene, clone size, CDR3 DNA, CDR3 protein. A D gene is named only where the DNA matches it firmly. Clone size, where shown, is once, few, many, or a class for clones that have expanded.

D: .
J: TRBJ2-1
V: TRBV30
size: .
DNA: TGTGCCTGGACCCCCGGGGCCTACAATGAGCAGTTCTTC
CDR3: CAWTPGAYNEQFF

D: TRBD1
J: TRBJ1-4
V: TRBV30
size: .
DNA: TGTGCCTGGAAAGGGGGCGGTGGGGAAAAACTGTTTTTT
CDR3: CAWKGGGGEKLFF

D: TRBD2
J: TRBJ2-1
V: TRBV7-2
size: .
DNA: TGTGCCAGCAGCCTCCGGAGGGCTAGCGGGCCGAGCTCCTACAATGAGCAGTTCTTC
CDR3: CASSLRRASGPSSYNEQFF

D: TRBD1
J: TRBJ1-6
V: TRBV5-1
size: .
DNA: TGCGCCAGCAGCTCTACCGGGACAGTCAATTCACCCCTCCACTTT
CDR3: CASSSTGTVNSPLHF

D: .
J: TRBJ2-1
V: TRBV5-1
size: .
DNA: TGCGCCAGCAGCTTGGCCGCGGGTCAGTACAATGAGCAGTTCTTC
CDR3: CASSLAAGQYNEQFF

D: TRBD1
J: TRBJ1-1
V: TRBV4-3
size: .
DNA: TGCGCCAGCAGCCGCGCCAGATTGACAGGGATGACTGAAGCTTTCTTT
CDR3: CASSRARLTGMTEAFF

D: TRBD1
J: TRBJ1-3
V: TRBV4-1
size: once
DNA: TGCGCCAGCAGCCGGATAGGGACAGTCACTGGAAACACCATATATTTT
CDR3: CASSRIGTVTGNTIYF

D: .
J: TRBJ2-1
V: TRBV7-2
size: .
DNA: TGTGCCAGCAGCGTACAGGTTTCTGAGCAGTTCTTC
CDR3: CASSVQVSEQFF

D: .
J: TRBJ1-5
V: TRBV4-3
size: .
DNA: TGCGCCAGCAGCCAAGATCCGGGTATTCAGCCCCAGCATTTT
CDR3: CASSQDPGIQPQHF

D: TRBD1
J: TRBJ1-1
V: TRBV28
size: once
DNA: TGTGCCAGCAGTTACTGGACAGGGGGCATAACTGAAGCTTTCTTT
CDR3: CASSYWTGGITEAFF

D: .
J: TRBJ1-1
V: TRBV14
size: .
DNA: TGTGCCAGCAGCTATGTAATGAACACTGAAGCTTTCTTT
CDR3: CASSYVMNTEAFF

D: .
J: TRBJ1-6
V: TRBV19
size: .
DNA: TGTGCCAGTAGTCTGCCGGGACAATATAATTCACCCCTCCACTTT
CDR3: CASSLPGQYNSPLHF

D: .
J: TRBJ2-2
V: TRBV5-1
size: .
DNA: TGCGCCAGCAGCTTGGCTCTCGCGAACACCGGGGAGCTGTTTTTT
CDR3: CASSLALANTGELFF

D: .
J: TRBJ2-5
V: TRBV7-3
size: .
DNA: TGTGCCAGCAGCTCCTCCAAGCGCATTGAGACCCAGTACTTC
CDR3: CASSSSKRIETQYF

D: .
J: TRBJ2-7
V: TRBV27
size: .
DNA: TGTGCCAGCAGTCTGACTCACTACGAGCAGTACTTC
CDR3: CASSLTHYEQYF

D: .
J: TRBJ2-5
V: TRBV7-8
size: .
DNA: TGTGCCAGCAGCCCCCTTGAGGGGGACCAAGAGACCCAGTACTTC
CDR3: CASSPLEGDQETQYF

D: .
J: TRBJ2-2
V: TRBV11-3
size: .
DNA: TGTGCCAGCAGCTTAGCCCGGGGTTCCGGGGAGCTGTTTTTT
CDR3: CASSLARGSGELFF

D: TRBD1
J: TRBJ1-1
V: TRBV27
size: .
DNA: TGTGCCAGCAGTTTCCGGACAGGGGACACTGAAGCTTTCTTT
CDR3: CASSFRTGDTEAFF

D: TRBD1
J: TRBJ2-4
V: TRBV5-1
size: once
DNA: TGCGCCAGCAGCGGAGGACAGGGGGACGGCATTCAGTACTTC
CDR3: CASSGGQGDGIQYF

D: .
J: TRBJ2-1
V: TRBV10-3
size: .
DNA: TGTGCCATCAGTGAGTCCGGGACTGCTCCCTACAATGAGCAGTTCTTC
CDR3: CAISESGTAPYNEQFF

D: .
J: TRBJ1-1
V: TRBV7-9
size: many
DNA: TGTGCCAGCAGCTTAGGTACAGCCACTGAAGCTTTCTTT
CDR3: CASSLGTATEAFF

D: TRBD1
J: TRBJ1-1
V: TRBV30
size: .
DNA: TGTGCCGGGACAGGGGGCACTGAAGCTTTCTTT
CDR3: CAGTGGTEAFF

D: .
J: TRBJ1-2
V: TRBV18
size: .
DNA: TGTGCCAGCTCACCGGACCGGGGGTATGGCTACACCTTC
CDR3: CASSPDRGYGYTF

D: .
J: TRBJ2-2
V: TRBV7-2
size: .
DNA: TGTGCCAGCAGCTTATGGGGGGTTGGCGGGGAGCTGTTTTTT
CDR3: CASSLWGVGGELFF

D: TRBD1
J: TRBJ2-7
V: TRBV6-2/TRBV6-3
size: .
DNA: TGTGCCAGCAGTTCCCCCGGGACAGGGGACTACGAGCAGTACTTC
CDR3: CASSSPGTGDYEQYF

D: .
J: TRBJ1-4
V: TRBV5-4
size: once
DNA: TGTGCCAGCACCCCGGGCCCGGGGGGCGAAAAACTGTTTTTT
CDR3: CASTPGPGGEKLFF

D: .
J: TRBJ2-5
V: TRBV7-9
size: .
DNA: TGTGCCAGCAGCCGCCGGGAAGGGAAGGAGACCCAGTACTTC
CDR3: CASSRREGKETQYF

D: TRBD1
J: TRBJ2-7
V: TRBV19
size: once
DNA: TGTGCCAGTAGTACCGGGACAGCCCTATACGAGCAGTACTTC
CDR3: CASSTGTALYEQYF

D: TRBD2
J: TRBJ2-7
V: TRBV13
size: .
DNA: TGTGCCAGCAGCTTACCTTTAAGCGGGGGGGCCTACGAGCAGTACTTC
CDR3: CASSLPLSGGAYEQYF

D: .
J: TRBJ2-7
V: TRBV27
size: .
DNA: TGTGCCAGCAGTTCCGGCAGGACCTACGAGCAGTACTTC
CDR3: CASSSGRTYEQYF

D: .
J: TRBJ2-3
V: TRBV14
size: .
DNA: TGTGCCAGCAGCCAAATCGGGAGTTTGCCCACAGATACGCAGTATTTT
CDR3: CASSQIGSLPTDTQYF

D: TRBD2
J: TRBJ2-7
V: TRBV5-8
size: .
DNA: TGTGCCAGCAGCTTGCTAGCGGGGGTGATCTACGAGCAGTACTTC
CDR3: CASSLLAGVIYEQYF